This TCR beta chain was obtained from a study of cytomegalovirus exposure and HLA in healthy donors. Looking at the study overall: Roughly four fifths of 350 to 400 genotyped donors fell in the Caucasian-associated ancestry cluster.

This clone appeared a few times. The antigen remains undetermined. PCR primers comprised 60 Vbeta and 13 Jbeta primers. Clones were read by immunoSEQ multiplex PCR, and TCRdb kept only the in-frame ones, dropping some. This sample has approximately 93,000 clones, with 79% found just once. The V gene's germline CDR1 is SEHNR and CDR2 FQNEAQ (reference sequence). Losses at the gene ends were 7 bases for V and 7 bases for J; bases not matched to a gene: 18. The CDR3 length is 17 residues. Each donor's status was that of a healthy bone marrow donor. Study conclusions and caveats: Later genetic work tied a missense DCLRE1C variant to beta-chain V and J trimming. Because they were indistinguishable, some V segments, including TRBV6-2 and TRBV6-3, were excluded.

Sequencing used PBMCs. The chain has TRBV7-9 and TRBJ2-1, with TRBD2 matching over 8 bases. This clonotype was obtained from a male donor in good health and CMV-seropositive. CDR3 in DNA: TGTGCCAGCAACAAACTTAAGGAGCGGGGGAAGCGGAATGAGCAGTTCTTC. Its protein is CASNKLKERGKRNEQFF.